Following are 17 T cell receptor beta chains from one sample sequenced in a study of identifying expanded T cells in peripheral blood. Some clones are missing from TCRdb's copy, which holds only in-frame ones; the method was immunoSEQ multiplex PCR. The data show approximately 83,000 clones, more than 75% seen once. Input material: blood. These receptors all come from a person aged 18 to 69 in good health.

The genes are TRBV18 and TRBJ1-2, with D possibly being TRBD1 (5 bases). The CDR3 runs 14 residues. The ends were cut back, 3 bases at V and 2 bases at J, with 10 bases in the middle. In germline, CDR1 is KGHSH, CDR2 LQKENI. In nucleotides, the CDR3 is TGTGCCAGCTCACCGACGGGGGAAAACTATGGCTACACCTTC. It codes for CASSPTGENYGYTF.

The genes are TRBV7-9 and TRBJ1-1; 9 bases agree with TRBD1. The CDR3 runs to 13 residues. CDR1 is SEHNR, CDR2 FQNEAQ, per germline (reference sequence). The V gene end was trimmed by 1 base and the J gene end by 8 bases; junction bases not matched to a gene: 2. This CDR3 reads CASSLEGTGEAFF. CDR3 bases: TGTGCCAGCAGCTTAGAAGGGACAGGGGAAGCTTTCTTT.

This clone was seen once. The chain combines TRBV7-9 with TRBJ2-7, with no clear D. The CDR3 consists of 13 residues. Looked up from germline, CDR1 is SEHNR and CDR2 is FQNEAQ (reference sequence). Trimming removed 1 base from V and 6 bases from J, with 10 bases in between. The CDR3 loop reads CASSLGSLPEQYF. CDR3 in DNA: TGTGCCAGCAGCTTAGGTTCTCTCCCCGAGCAGTACTTC.

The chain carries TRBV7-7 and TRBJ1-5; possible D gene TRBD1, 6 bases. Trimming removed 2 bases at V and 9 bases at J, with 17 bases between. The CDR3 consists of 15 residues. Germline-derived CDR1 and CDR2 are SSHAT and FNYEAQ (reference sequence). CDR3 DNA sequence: TGTGCCAGCAGCTTACTCGGCTACAGGGTGCGGCCCCAGCATTTT. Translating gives CASSLLGYRVRPQHF. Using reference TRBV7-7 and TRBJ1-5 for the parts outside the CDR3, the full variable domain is GAGVSQSPRYKVTKRGQDVTLRCDPISSHATLYWYQQALGQGPEFLTYFNYEAQPDKSGLPSDRFSAERPEGSISTLTIQRTEQRDSAMYRCASSLLGYRVRPQHFGDGTRLSIL.

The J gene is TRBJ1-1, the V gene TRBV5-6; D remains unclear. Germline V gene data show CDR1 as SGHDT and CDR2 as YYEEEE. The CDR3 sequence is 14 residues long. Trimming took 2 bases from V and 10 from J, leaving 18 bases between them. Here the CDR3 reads CASSFYTAINAAFF. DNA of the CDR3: TGTGCCAGCAGCTTTTACACGGCTATTAATGCAGCTTTCTTT.

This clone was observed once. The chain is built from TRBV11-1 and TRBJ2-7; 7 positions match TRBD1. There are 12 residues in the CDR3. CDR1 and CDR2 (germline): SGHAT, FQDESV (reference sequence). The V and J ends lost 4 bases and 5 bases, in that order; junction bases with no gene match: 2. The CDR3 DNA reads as TGTGCCAGCAGCTCAGACAGGGACGAGCAGTACTTC. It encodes CASSSDRDEQYF. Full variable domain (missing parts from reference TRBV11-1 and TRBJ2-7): EAEVAQSPRYKITEKSQAVAFWCDPISGHATLYWYRQILGQGPELLVQFQDESVVDDSQLPKDRFSAERLKGVDSTLKIQPAELGDSAMYLCASSSDRDEQYFGPGTRLTVT.

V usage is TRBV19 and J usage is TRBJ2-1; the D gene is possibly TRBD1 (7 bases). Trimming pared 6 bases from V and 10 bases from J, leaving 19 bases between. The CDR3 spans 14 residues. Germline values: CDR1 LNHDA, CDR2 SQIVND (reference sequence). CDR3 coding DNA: TGTGCCAGTAGAGGGGCAGGGGGGTTAGGGGAGCAGTTCTTC. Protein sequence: CASRGAGGLGEQFF.

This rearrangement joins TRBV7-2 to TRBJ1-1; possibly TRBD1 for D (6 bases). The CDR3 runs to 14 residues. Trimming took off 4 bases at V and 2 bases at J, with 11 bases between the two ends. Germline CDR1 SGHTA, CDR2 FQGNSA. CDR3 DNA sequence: TGTGCCAGCAGCTACTGGACAGCAAACACTGAAGCTTTCTTT. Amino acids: CASSYWTANTEAFF.

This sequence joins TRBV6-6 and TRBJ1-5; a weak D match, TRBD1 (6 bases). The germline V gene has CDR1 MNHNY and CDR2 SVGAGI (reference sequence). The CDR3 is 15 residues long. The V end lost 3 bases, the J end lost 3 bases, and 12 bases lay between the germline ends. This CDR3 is CASSYAQGHNQPQHF. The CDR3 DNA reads TGTGCCAGCAGTTATGCACAGGGACACAATCAGCCCCAGCATTTT.

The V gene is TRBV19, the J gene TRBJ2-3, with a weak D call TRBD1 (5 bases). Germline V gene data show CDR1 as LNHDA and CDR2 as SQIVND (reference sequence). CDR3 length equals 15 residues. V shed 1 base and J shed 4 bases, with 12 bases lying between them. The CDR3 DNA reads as TGTGCCAGTAGTATAGTCGCCAGGGCGGCAGATACGCAGTATTTT. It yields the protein CASSIVARAADTQYF.

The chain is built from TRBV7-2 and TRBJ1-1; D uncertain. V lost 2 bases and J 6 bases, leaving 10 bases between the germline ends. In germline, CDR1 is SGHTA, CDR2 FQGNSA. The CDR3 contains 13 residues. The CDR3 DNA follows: TGTGCCAGCAGCTTAATCGGTGGCCCTGAAGCTTTCTTT. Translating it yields CASSLIGGPEAFF. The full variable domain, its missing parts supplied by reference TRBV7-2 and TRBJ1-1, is GAGVSQSPSNKVTEKGKDVELRCDPISGHTALYWYRQSLGQGLEFLIYFQGNSAPDKSGLPSDRFSAERTGGSVSTLTIQRTQQEDSAVYLCASSLIGGPEAFFGQGTRLTVV.

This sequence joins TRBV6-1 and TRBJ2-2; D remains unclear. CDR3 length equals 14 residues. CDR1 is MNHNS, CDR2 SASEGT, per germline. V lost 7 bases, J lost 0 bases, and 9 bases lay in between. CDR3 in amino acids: CASIVGTNTGELFF. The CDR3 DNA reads TGTGCCAGCATTGTAGGGACGAACACCGGGGAGCTGTTTTTT.

The CDR3 loop reads CASSFSQGADGYTF. In DNA form, the CDR3 reads TGTGCCAGCAGCTTCTCACAGGGGGCTGATGGCTACACCTTC. The chain joins TRBV7-6 to TRBJ1-2; TRBD1 matches at 9 bases. The V and J ends lost 3 bases and 6 bases, in that order; junction bases with no gene match: 5. Per the germline V gene, CDR1 is SGHVS and CDR2 is FNYEAQ. This CDR3 has 14 amino acids.

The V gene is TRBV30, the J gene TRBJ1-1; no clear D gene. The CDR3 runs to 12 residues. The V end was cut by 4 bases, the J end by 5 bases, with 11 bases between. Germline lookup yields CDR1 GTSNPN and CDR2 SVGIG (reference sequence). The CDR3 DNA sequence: TGTGCCTGGACCCACGGGGATACTGAAGCTTTCTTT. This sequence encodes CAWTHGDTEAFF.

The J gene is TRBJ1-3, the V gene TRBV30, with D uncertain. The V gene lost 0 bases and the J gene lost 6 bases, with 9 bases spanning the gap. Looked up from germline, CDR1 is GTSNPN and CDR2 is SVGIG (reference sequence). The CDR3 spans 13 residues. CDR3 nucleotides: TGTGCCTGGAGTGTGTTTGGTCAAAACACCATATATTTT. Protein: CAWSVFGQNTIYF.

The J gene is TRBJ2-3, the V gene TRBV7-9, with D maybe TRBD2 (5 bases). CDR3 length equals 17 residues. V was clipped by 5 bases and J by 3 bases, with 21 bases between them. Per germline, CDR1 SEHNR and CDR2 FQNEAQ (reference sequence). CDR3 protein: CASSPADGNGRTDTQYF. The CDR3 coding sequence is TGTGCCAGCAGCCCAGCGGACGGGAATGGTCGGACAGATACGCAGTATTTT.

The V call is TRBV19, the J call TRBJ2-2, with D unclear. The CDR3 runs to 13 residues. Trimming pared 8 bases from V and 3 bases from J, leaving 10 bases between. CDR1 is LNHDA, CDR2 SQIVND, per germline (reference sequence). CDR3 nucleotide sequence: TGTGCCAGTTTTCGTGGGGACACCGGGGAGCTGTTTTTT. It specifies CASFRGDTGELFF.